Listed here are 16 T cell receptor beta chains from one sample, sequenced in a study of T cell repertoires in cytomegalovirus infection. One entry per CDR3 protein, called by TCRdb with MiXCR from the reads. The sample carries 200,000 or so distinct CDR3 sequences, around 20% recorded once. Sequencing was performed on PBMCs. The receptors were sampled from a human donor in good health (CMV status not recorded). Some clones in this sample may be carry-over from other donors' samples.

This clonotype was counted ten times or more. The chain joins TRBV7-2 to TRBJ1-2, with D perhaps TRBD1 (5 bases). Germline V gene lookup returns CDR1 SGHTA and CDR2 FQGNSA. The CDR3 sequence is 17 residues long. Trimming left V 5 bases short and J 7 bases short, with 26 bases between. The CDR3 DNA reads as TGTGCCAGCAGCCCTACCCCCAGGGACGGGCTCCCTATTGGCTACACCTTC. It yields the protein CASSPTPRDGLPIGYTF.

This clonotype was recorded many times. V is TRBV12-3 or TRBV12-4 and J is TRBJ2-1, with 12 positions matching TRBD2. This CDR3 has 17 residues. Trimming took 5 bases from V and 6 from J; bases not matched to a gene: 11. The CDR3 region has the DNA TGTGCCAGCAGTCCGCCGACTAGCGGGAGAATGATCAATGAGCAGTTCTTC. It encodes CASSPPTSGRMINEQFF.

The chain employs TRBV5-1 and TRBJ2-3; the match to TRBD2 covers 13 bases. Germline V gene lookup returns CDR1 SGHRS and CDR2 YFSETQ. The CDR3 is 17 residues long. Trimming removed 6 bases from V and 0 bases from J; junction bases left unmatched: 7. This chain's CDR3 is CASTLPGLAGSTDTQYF. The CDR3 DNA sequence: TGCGCCAGCACCTTACCGGGACTAGCGGGAAGCACAGATACGCAGTATTTT.

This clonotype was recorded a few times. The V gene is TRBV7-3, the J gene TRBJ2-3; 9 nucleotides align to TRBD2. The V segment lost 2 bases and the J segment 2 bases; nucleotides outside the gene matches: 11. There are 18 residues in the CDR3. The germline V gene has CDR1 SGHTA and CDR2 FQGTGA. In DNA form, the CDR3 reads TGTGCCAGCAGCTTACTGGCGGGGGGGCTTATGAACACAGATACGCAGTATTTT. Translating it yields CASSLLAGGLMNTDTQYF.

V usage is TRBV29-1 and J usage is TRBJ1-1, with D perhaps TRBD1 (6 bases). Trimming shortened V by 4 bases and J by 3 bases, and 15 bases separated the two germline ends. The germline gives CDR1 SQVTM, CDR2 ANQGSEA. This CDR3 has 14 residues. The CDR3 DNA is TGCAGCGTTGTCCCGGGGGGCGCGTACACTGAAGCTTTCTTT. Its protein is CSVVPGGAYTEAFF.

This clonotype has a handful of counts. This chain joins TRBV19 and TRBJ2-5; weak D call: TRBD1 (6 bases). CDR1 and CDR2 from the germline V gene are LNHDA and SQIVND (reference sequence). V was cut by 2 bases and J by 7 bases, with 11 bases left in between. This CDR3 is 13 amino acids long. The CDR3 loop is CASSIRLGGTQYF. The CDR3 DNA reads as TGTGCCAGTAGTATAAGGTTAGGGGGGACCCAGTACTTC.

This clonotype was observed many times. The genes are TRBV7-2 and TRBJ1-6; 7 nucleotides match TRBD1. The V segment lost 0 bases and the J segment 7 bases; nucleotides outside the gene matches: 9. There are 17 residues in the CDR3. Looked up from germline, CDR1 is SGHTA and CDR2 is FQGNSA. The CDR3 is CASSLAPQGGSNSPLHF. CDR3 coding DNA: TGTGCCAGCAGCTTAGCGCCCCAGGGGGGGTCGAATTCACCCCTCCACTTT.

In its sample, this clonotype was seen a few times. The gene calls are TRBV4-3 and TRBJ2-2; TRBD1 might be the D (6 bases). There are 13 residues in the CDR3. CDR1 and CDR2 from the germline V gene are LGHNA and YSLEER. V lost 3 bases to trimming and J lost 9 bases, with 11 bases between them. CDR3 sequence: CASSQIQGRELFF. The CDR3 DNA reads TGCGCCAGCAGCCAGATACAGGGCCGGGAGCTGTTTTTT.

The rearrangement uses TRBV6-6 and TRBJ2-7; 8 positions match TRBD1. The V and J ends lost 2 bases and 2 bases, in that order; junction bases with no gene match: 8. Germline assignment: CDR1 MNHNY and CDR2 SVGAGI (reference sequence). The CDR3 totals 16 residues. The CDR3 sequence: CASSYPHPGQAYEQYF. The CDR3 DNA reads TGTGCCAGCAGTTACCCCCACCCGGGACAGGCCTACGAGCAGTACTTC.

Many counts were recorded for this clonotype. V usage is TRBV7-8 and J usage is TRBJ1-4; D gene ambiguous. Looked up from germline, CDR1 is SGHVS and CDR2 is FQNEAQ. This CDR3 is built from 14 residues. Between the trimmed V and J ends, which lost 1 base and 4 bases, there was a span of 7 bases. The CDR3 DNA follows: TGTGCCAGCAGCTTAGGTGGCGGTAATGAAAAACTGTTTTTT. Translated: CASSLGGGNEKLFF.

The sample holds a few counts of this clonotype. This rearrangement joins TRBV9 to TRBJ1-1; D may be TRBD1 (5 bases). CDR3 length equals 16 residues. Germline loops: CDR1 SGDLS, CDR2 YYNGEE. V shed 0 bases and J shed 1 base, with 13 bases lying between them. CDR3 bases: TGTGCCAGCAGCGTAGGGCTTGGGGACGGGAACACTGAAGCTTTCTTT. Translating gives CASSVGLGDGNTEAFF.

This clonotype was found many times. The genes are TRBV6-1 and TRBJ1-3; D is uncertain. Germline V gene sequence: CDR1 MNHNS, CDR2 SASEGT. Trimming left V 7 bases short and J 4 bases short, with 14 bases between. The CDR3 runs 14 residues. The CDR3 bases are TGTGCCAGCACCGAAAGAACCACGGGAAACACCATATATTTT. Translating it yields CASTERTTGNTIYF.

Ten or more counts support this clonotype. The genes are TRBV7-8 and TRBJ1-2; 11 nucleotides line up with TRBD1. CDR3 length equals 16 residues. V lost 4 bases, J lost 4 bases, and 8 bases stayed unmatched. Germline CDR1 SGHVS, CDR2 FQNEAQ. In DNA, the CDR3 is TGTGCCAGCAGCTCCCACCGGGACAGGGGGTCCTATGGCTACACCTTC. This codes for CASSSHRDRGSYGYTF.

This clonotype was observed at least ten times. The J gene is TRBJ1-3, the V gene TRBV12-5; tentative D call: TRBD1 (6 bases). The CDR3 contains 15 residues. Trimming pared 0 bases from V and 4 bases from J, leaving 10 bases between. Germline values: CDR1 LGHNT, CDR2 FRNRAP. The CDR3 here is CASGLVQGHGNTIYF. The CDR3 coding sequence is TGTGCTAGTGGTTTGGTGCAGGGGCACGGAAACACCATATATTTT.

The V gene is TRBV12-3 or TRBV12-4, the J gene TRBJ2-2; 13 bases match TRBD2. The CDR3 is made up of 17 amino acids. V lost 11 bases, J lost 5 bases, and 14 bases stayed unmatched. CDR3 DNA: TGTGCCTCCAGGGGCGGACGACTAGCGGGAGGTACCGGGGAGCTGTTTTTT. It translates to CASRGGRLAGGTGELFF.

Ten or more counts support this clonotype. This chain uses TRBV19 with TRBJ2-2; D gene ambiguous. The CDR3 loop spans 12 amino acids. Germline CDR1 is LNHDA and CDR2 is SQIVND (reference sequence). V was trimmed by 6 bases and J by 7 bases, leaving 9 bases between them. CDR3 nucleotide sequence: TGTGCCAGTAGCCCAGACGGCGGGGAGCTGTTTTTT. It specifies CASSPDGGELFF.